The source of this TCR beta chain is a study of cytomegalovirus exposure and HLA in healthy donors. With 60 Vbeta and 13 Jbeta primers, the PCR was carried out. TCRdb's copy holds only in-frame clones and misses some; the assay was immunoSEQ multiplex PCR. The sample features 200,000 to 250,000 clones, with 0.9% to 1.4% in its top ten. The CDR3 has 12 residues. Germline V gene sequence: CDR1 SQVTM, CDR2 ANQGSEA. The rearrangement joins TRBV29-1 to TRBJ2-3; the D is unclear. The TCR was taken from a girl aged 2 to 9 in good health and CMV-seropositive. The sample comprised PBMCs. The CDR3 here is CTISYPTDTQYF. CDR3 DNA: TGCACCATCTCCTACCCCACAGATACGCAGTATTTT.